This is a list of T cell receptor beta chains from one sample in a study of T cell responses to AZD1222 COVID-19 vaccine. Only in-frame clones appear in the TCRdb table, and some are missing; sequencing was by immunoSEQ multiplex PCR. The data show roughly 100,000 clones, about 92% seen once. Here the sequenced sample was peripheral blood, taken on day 0 of AZD1222 vaccination. These receptors were collected from an adult in good health. Each CDR3 is given with its conserved first and last residue. The order of the fields is D gene, clone size, V gene, J gene, CDR3 DNA, CDR3 protein. The D gene is left open where the match is weak. Clone sizes are given selectively: once, few, many, or a class where the clone is expanded.

D gene: TRBD1; clone size: .; V gene: TRBV5-1; J gene: TRBJ1-3; CDR3 DNA: TGCGCCAGCAGCCCCCTCCTTCCGGGACAGAAAAGCTCTGGAAACACCATATATTTT; CDR3 protein: CASSPLLPGQKSSGNTIYF
D gene: TRBD2; clone size: .; V gene: TRBV6-5; J gene: TRBJ2-7; CDR3 DNA: TGTGCCAGCAGGGTAGCGGGGGCCCCCTACGAGCAGTACTTC; CDR3 protein: CASRVAGAPYEQYF
D gene: .; clone size: .; V gene: TRBV7-3; J gene: TRBJ1-1; CDR3 DNA: TGTGCCAGCAGCCCAGGTTGGAGTGGTGAAGCTTTCTTT; CDR3 protein: CASSPGWSGEAFF
D gene: .; clone size: .; V gene: TRBV3-1/TRBV3-2; J gene: TRBJ1-1; CDR3 DNA: TGTGCCAGCAGCCCGAGGGGGACTGAAGCTTTCTTT; CDR3 protein: CASSPRGTEAFF
D gene: .; clone size: once; V gene: TRBV6-5; J gene: TRBJ1-2; CDR3 DNA: TGTGCCAGCAGTTACTCAACAGGGACGTATGGCTACACCTTC; CDR3 protein: CASSYSTGTYGYTF
D gene: .; clone size: .; V gene: TRBV28; J gene: TRBJ1-2; CDR3 DNA: TGTGCCCACCAACGGGGTAACTATGGCTACACCTTC; CDR3 protein: CAHQRGNYGYTF
D gene: TRBD1; clone size: .; V gene: TRBV5-4; J gene: TRBJ1-5; CDR3 DNA: TGTGCCAGCAGCGCGGACAGGGGTAGTCAGCCCCAGCATTTT; CDR3 protein: CASSADRGSQPQHF
D gene: .; clone size: few; V gene: TRBV9; J gene: TRBJ1-4; CDR3 DNA: TGTGCCAGCGGGCAGGGATTGAGTAAGGAAAAACTGTTTTTT; CDR3 protein: CASGQGLSKEKLFF
D gene: TRBD1; clone size: .; V gene: TRBV4-1; J gene: TRBJ2-7; CDR3 DNA: TGCGCCAGCAGCGACAGGGTAACCTACGAGCAGTACTTC; CDR3 protein: CASSDRVTYEQYF
D gene: TRBD1; clone size: .; V gene: TRBV4-1; J gene: TRBJ1-4; CDR3 DNA: TGCGCCAGCAGCCATCTGATTGACAGGGGGCTAGGAAAACTGTTTTTT; CDR3 protein: CASSHLIDRGLGKLFF
D gene: TRBD2; clone size: .; V gene: TRBV11-3; J gene: TRBJ2-3; CDR3 DNA: TGTGCCAGCAGCCCTCCGACTAGCCCAGATACGCAGTATTTT; CDR3 protein: CASSPPTSPDTQYF
D gene: TRBD2; clone size: .; V gene: TRBV7-9; J gene: TRBJ2-5; CDR3 DNA: TGTGCCAGCAGCCTCCTAGCGGGGGGGGGTCAAGAGACCCAGTACTTC; CDR3 protein: CASSLLAGGGQETQYF
D gene: .; clone size: .; V gene: TRBV11-2; J gene: TRBJ1-1; CDR3 DNA: TGTGCCAGCAGCAAGACAGGAGCGAACACTGAAGCTTTCTTT; CDR3 protein: CASSKTGANTEAFF
D gene: .; clone size: once; V gene: TRBV5-1; J gene: TRBJ2-2; CDR3 DNA: TGCGCCAGCAGCTTGGGGTTGGGGAACACCGGGGAGCTGTTTTTT; CDR3 protein: CASSLGLGNTGELFF
D gene: .; clone size: .; V gene: TRBV18; J gene: TRBJ2-7; CDR3 DNA: TGTGCCAGCTCACCAGGGGCAGAAAATACCTACGAGCAGTACTTC; CDR3 protein: CASSPGAENTYEQYF
D gene: .; clone size: .; V gene: TRBV21-1; J gene: TRBJ2-7; CDR3 DNA: TGTGCCAGCAGCAATACCGGGACAGGGGGAGAGCAGTACTTC; CDR3 protein: CASSNTGTGGEQYF
D gene: TRBD1; clone size: .; V gene: TRBV4-1; J gene: TRBJ2-4; CDR3 DNA: TGCGCCAGCAGCTTCCAGGGGGCGCAAAACATTCAGTACTTC; CDR3 protein: CASSFQGAQNIQYF
D gene: TRBD2; clone size: .; V gene: TRBV6-5; J gene: TRBJ2-7; CDR3 DNA: TGTGCCAGCAGCCCCCTTGCGGGGGGGAACTACGAGCAGTACTTC; CDR3 protein: CASSPLAGGNYEQYF
D gene: TRBD2; clone size: .; V gene: TRBV28; J gene: TRBJ2-7; CDR3 DNA: TGTGCCAGCAGTCTACTATCCGGGGCTAGCGGGGGTTACGAGCAGTACTTC; CDR3 protein: CASSLLSGASGGYEQYF
D gene: .; clone size: once; V gene: TRBV15; J gene: TRBJ1-5; CDR3 DNA: TGTGCCACCAGCAGAGGGGGTCAGCCCCAGCATTTT; CDR3 protein: CATSRGGQPQHF
D gene: TRBD2; clone size: .; V gene: TRBV4-1; J gene: TRBJ2-7; CDR3 DNA: TGCGCCAGCAGTCCCACTAGCGGGGGGTCCTTTTCCTACGAGCAGTACTTC; CDR3 protein: CASSPTSGGSFSYEQYF
D gene: TRBD2; clone size: .; V gene: TRBV6-5; J gene: TRBJ2-5; CDR3 DNA: TGTGCCAGCCAGCCCAGCGGGGGGGTGGAGACCCAGTACTTC; CDR3 protein: CASQPSGGVETQYF